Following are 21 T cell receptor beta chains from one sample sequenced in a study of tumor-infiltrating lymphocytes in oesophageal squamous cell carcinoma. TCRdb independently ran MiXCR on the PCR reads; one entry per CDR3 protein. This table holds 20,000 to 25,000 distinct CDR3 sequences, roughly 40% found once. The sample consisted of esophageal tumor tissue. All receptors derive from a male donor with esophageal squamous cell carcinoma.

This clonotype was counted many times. CDR3 in amino acids: CASSPEAGPETQYF. The DNA of the CDR3 is TGTGCCAGCAGCCCGGAGGCCGGGCCTGAGACCCAGTACTTC. The J gene is TRBJ2-5, the V gene TRBV7-8, with D possibly matching TRBD2 (5 bases). With 5 bases removed from V and 5 bases from J, the gap between germline ends came to 15 bases. Germline loops: CDR1 SGHVS, CDR2 FQNEAQ. The CDR3 runs to 14 residues.

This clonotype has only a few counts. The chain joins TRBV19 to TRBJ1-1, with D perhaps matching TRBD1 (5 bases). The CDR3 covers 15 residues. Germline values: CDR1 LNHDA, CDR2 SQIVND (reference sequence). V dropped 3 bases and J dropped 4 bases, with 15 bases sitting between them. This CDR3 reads CASSMMGLHLTEAFF. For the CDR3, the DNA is TGTGCCAGTAGTATGATGGGGCTCCACCTCACTGAAGCTTTCTTT.

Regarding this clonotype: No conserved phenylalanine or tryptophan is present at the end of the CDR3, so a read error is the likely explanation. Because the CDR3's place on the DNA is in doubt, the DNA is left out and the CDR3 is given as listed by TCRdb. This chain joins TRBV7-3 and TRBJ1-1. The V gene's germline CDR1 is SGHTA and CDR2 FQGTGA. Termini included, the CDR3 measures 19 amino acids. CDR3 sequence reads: CASSSVPLQLRTMATPSVR.

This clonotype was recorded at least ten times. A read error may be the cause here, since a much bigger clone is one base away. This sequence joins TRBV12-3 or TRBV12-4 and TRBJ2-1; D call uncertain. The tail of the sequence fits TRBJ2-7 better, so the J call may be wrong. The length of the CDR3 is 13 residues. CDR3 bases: TGTGCCAGCGGTATTAGCTACTACAATGAGCAGTACTTC. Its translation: CASGISYYNEQYF.

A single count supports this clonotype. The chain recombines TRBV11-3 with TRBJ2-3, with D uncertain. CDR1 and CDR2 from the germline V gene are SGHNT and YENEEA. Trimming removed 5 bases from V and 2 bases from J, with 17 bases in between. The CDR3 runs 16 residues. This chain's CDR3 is CASSERHRTNTDTQYF. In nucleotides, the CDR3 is TGTGCCAGCAGCGAACGACATCGAACCAACACAGATACGCAGTATTTT.

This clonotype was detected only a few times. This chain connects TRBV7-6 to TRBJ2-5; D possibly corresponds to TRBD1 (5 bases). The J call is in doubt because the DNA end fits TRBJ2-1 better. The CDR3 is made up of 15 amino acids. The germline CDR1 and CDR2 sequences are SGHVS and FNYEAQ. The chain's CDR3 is CASSLGGLVNNEQFF. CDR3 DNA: TGTGCCAGCAGCTTAGGGGGCTTGGTCAACAATGAGCAGTTCTTC.

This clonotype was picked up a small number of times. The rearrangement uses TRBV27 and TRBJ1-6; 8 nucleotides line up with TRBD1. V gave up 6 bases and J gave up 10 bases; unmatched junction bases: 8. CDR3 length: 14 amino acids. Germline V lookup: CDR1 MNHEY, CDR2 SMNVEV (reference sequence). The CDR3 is CASRPGQGRSPLHF. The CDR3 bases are TGTGCCAGCAGACCCGGACAGGGACGGTCACCCCTCCACTTT.

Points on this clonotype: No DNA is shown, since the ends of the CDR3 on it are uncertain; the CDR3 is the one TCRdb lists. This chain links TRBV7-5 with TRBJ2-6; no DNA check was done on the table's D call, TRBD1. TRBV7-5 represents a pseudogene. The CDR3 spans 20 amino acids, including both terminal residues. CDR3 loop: CTSVPAFLGGGRGWANVLTF.

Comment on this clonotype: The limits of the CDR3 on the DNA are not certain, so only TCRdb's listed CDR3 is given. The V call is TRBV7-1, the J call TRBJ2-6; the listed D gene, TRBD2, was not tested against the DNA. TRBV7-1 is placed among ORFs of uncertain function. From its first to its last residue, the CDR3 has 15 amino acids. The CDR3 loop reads CASSSTPMGDPVLRF.

The chain's CDR3 is CASSSGTSGAYEQYF. In DNA, the CDR3 is TGTGCCAGCAGTTCAGGGACTAGCGGGGCCTACGAGCAGTACTTC. This sequence joins TRBV28 and TRBJ2-1; TRBD2 aligns across 13 bases. The DNA end is a closer match to TRBJ2-7, so the J assignment may be wrong. This CDR3 has 15 residues. CDR1 MDHEN and CDR2 SYDVKM come from the germline V gene.

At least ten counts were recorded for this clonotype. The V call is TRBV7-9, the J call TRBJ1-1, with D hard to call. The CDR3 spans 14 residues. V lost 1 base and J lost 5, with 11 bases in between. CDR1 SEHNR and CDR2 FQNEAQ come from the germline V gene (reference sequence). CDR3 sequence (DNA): TGTGCCAGCAGCTTAGTTCCTGTTGGGACTGAAGCTTTCTTT. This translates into CASSLVPVGTEAFF.

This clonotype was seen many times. The CDR3 reads CASSPDYNYEQYF. The DNA for the CDR3 is TGTGCCAGCAGCCCGGACTATAACTACGAGCAGTACTTC. The rearrangement links TRBV5-5 to TRBJ2-7; possible D gene TRBD2, 6 bases. Per the germline V gene, CDR1 is SGHKS and CDR2 is YYEKEE (reference sequence). The CDR3 length is 13 residues. V was clipped by 4 bases and J by 3 bases, with 11 bases between them.

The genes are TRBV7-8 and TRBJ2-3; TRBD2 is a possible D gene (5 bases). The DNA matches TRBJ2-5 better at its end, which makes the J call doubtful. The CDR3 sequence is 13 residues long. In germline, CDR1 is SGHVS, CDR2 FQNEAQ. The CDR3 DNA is TGTGCCAGCAGCTTAGGGGAGAGAGAGACCCAGTACTTC. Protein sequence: CASSLGERETQYF.

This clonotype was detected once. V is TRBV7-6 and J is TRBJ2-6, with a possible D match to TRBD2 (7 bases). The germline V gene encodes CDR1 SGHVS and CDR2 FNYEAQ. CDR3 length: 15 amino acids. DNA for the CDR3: TGTGCTAGCTCTGAGGGGGGGCCTGGGGCCAACGTCCTGACTTTC. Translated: CASSEGGPGANVLTF.

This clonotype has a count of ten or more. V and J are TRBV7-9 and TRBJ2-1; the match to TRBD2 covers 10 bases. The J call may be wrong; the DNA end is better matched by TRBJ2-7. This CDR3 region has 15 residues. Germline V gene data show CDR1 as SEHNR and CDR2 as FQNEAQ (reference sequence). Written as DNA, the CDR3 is TGTGCCAGCAGCCGTAGCGGGAGGTCCTACAATGAGCAGTACTTC. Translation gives CASSRSGRSYNEQYF.

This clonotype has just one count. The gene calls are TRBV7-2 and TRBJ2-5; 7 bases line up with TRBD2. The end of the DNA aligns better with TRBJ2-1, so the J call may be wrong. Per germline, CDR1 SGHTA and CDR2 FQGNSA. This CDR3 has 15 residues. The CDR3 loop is CASSLWGGVYNEQFF. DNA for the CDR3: TGTGCCAGCAGCTTATGGGGGGGAGTTTACAATGAGCAGTTCTTC.

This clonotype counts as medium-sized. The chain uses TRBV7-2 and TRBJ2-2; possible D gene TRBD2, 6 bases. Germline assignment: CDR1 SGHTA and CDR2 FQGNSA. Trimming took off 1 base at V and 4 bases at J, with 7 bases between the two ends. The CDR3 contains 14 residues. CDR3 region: CASSLVGGTGELFF. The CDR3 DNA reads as TGTGCCAGCAGCTTAGTGGGGGGCACCGGGGAGCTGTTTTTT.

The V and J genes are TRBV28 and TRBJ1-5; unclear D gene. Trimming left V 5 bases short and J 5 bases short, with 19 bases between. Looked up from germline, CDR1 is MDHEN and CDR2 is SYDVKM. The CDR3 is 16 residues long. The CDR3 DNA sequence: TGTGCCAGCAGTCCTACTAAATTCGGTTCGGATCAGCCCCAGCATTTT. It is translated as CASSPTKFGSDQPQHF. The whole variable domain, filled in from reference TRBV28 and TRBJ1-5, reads DVKVTQSSRYLVKRTGEKVFLECVQDMDHENMFWYRQDPGLGLRLIYFSYDVKMKEKGDIPEGYSVSREKKERFSLILESASTNQTSMYLCASSPTKFGSDQPQHFGDGTRLSIL.

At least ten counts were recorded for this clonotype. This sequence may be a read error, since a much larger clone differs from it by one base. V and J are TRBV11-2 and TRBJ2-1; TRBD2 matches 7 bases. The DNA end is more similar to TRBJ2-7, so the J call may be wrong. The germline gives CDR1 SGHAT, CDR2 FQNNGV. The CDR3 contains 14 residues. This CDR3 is CASSLGGGGNEQYF. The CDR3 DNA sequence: TGTGCCAGCAGCTTAGGCGGGGGAGGGAATGAGCAGTACTTC.

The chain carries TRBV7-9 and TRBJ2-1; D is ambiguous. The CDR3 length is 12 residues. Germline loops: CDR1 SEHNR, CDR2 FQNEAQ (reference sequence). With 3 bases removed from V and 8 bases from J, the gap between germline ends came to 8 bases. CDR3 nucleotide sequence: TGTGCCAGCAGCTTGGCGGAAGATGAGCAGTTCTTC. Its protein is CASSLAEDEQFF.

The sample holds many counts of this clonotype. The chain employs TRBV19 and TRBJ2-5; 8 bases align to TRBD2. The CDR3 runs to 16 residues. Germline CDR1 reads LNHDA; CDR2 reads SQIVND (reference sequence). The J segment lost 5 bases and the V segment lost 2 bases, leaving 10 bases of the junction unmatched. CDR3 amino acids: CASSIIRAGARETQYF. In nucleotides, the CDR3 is TGTGCCAGTAGTATAATTCGAGCGGGAGCTCGGGAGACCCAGTACTTC.